The rows below give T cell receptor beta chains drawn from one sample of a study of identical twins. Via MiXCR, TCRdb re-called the 5' RACE reads, giving one row per CDR3 protein. The sample has a few hundred thousand distinct CDR3 sequences; around 15% are singletons. The sample was also linked to a second study, of yellow fever vaccine responses in identical twins.

Sequencing input: CD4+ T cells sorted from blood. The source of these receptors is a woman between 18 and 30 years old in good health. The CDR3 runs from the conserved cysteine through the conserved F or W. D genes are given only for firm matches. Size is stated for part of the rows, as once, few or many counts, or as a class when the clone is expanded.

>few|TRBJ2-1|-|TRBV7-2
CASSSSPNNEQFF
TGTGCCAGCAGCTCCTCACCTAACAATGAGCAGTTCTTC
>-|TRBJ2-3|TRBD2|TRBV27
CASSRNGGAADTQYF
TGTGCCAGCAGCAGAAACGGGGGGGCCGCAGATACGCAGTATTTT
>-|TRBJ2-6|-|TRBV5-1
CASSYLTGANVLTF
TGCGCCAGCAGCTACTTAACTGGGGCCAACGTCCTGACTTTC
>few|TRBJ2-3|-|TRBV4-2
CASSQEVAAQDTQYF
TGTGCCAGCAGCCAAGAAGTAGCGGCACAGGATACGCAGTATTTT
>-|TRBJ2-3|TRBD2|TRBV3-1
CASSQDRLAGAGNTQYF
TGTGCCAGCAGCCAAGATCGTCTAGCGGGAGCGGGAAATACGCAGTATTTT
>many|TRBJ2-5|TRBD2|TRBV12-3/TRBV12-4
CASSLGLAGVRQETQYF
TGTGCCAGCAGTTTAGGACTAGCGGGAGTCCGCCAAGAGACCCAGTACTTC
>-|TRBJ1-3|-|TRBV28
CASSPLDRSSGNTIYF
TGTGCCAGCAGCCCTCTCGACAGGAGCTCTGGAAACACCATATATTTT
>-|TRBJ2-1|TRBD1|TRBV6-2/TRBV6-3
CASRETGGTGNEQFF
TGTGCCAGCAGGGAGACAGGGGGCACAGGCAATGAGCAGTTCTTC
>-|TRBJ2-7|-|TRBV30
CAWSGPGGWGEQYF
TGTGCCTGGAGTGGCCCCGGCGGCTGGGGGGAGCAGTACTTC
>few|TRBJ1-1|-|TRBV28
CASTETLGLNTEAFF
TGTGCCAGCACAGAGACATTAGGACTGAACACTGAAGCTTTCTTT
>few|TRBJ2-5|-|TRBV7-2
CASSLGAWETQYF
TGTGCCAGCAGCTTAGGAGCTTGGGAGACCCAGTACTTC
>-|TRBJ2-7|-|TRBV4-1
CASSRTVRDSLIYEQYF
TGCGCCAGCAGCCGAACAGTCCGGGACTCCCTTATCTACGAGCAGTACTTC
>many|TRBJ2-1|-|TRBV6-2/TRBV6-3
CASSQGLLYNEQFF
TGTGCCAGCAGCCAGGGACTGTTATACAATGAGCAGTTCTTC
>-|TRBJ2-7|-|TRBV28
CASSPSGASDEQYF
TGTGCCAGCAGTCCCTCAGGGGCTAGCGACGAGCAGTACTTC
>-|TRBJ1-2|-|TRBV30
CAWGTGRAGYTF
TGTGCCTGGGGCACAGGGAGAGCGGGCTACACCTTC
>few|TRBJ1-2|TRBD1|TRBV19
CASRTGTGGIYGYTF
TGTGCCAGTCGCACGGGGACAGGGGGCATCTATGGCTACACCTTC
>few|TRBJ2-3|-|TRBV10-3
CAISEESRGSTDTQYF
TGTGCCATCAGTGAAGAGAGCAGGGGTAGCACAGATACGCAGTATTTT
>-|TRBJ2-7|TRBD2|TRBV4-3
CASSQDQGGGPFNEQYF
TGCGCCAGCAGCCAAGATCAAGGCGGGGGGCCATTCAACGAGCAGTACTTC
>-|TRBJ2-2|-|TRBV4-3
CASSQDGGGLSTGELFF
TGCGCCAGCAGCCAAGATGGGGGGGGGCTAAGCACCGGGGAGCTGTTTTTT
>many|TRBJ1-5|TRBD1|TRBV12-3/TRBV12-4
CASSTGGLSPQHF
TGTGCCAGCAGCACAGGGGGGCTATCGCCCCAGCATTTT
>few|TRBJ1-1|-|TRBV6-1
CASTQGRGNTEAFF
TGTGCCAGCACCCAAGGACGGGGGAACACTGAAGCTTTCTTT
>few|TRBJ1-5|-|TRBV12-3/TRBV12-4
CASNRGNQPQHF
TGTGCCAGTAACAGGGGCAATCAGCCCCAGCATTTT
>-|TRBJ2-7|TRBD1|TRBV6-2/TRBV6-3
CASSYPGQGTGEQYF
TGTGCCAGCAGTTACCCTGGACAGGGGACGGGGGAGCAGTACTTC
>-|TRBJ2-2|-|TRBV3-1
CASSLHAGGGRTGELFF
TGTGCCAGCAGTCTTCATGCCGGGGGAGGAAGGACCGGGGAGCTGTTTTTT
>-|TRBJ2-1|-|TRBV25-1
CASSKQGTYNEQFF
TGTGCCAGCAGTAAACAGGGAACCTACAATGAGCAGTTCTTC
>many|TRBJ1-5|-|TRBV28
CASMRGGYSNQPQHF
TGTGCCAGCATGAGGGGGGGATATAGCAATCAGCCCCAGCATTTT
>few|TRBJ1-1|-|TRBV6-5
CASSRGEEAFF
TGTGCCAGCAGTAGAGGGGAAGAAGCTTTCTTT
>few|TRBJ2-6|-|TRBV7-9
CASSFLPKWAGANVLTF
TGTGCCAGCAGCTTCCTACCGAAATGGGCTGGGGCCAACGTCCTGACTTTC
>few|TRBJ2-7|-|TRBV5-1
CASRPRDSGSSEQYF
TGCGCCAGCAGACCTCGGGACAGCGGGAGCAGCGAGCAGTACTTC
>-|TRBJ2-1|-|TRBV18
CASSPPVGNEQFF
TGTGCCAGCTCACCACCGGTCGGCAATGAGCAGTTCTTC
>-|TRBJ1-5|-|TRBV18
CASSPGSGWNQPQHF
TGTGCCAGCTCACCCGGTTCAGGGTGGAATCAGCCCCAGCATTTT
>many|TRBJ2-7|-|TRBV7-2
CASSLNMGWAEYF
TGTGCCAGCAGCTTAAATATGGGCTGGGCGGAGTACTTC
>-|TRBJ2-3|TRBD2|TRBV20-1
CSARLTSGGGSTDTQYF
TGCAGTGCTAGATTGACTAGCGGGGGGGGGAGCACAGATACGCAGTATTTT
>few|TRBJ2-1|TRBD2|TRBV20-1
CSASGLAGDNEQFF
TGCAGTGCTTCTGGACTAGCGGGGGACAATGAGCAGTTCTTC
>-|TRBJ2-7|-|TRBV29-1
CSVELGARGTGEQYF
TGCAGCGTTGAATTAGGGGCCAGGGGTACAGGCGAGCAGTACTTC
>-|TRBJ2-3|-|TRBV4-3
CASSQGWASPTRSTDTQYF
TGCGCCAGCAGCCAAGGGTGGGCTAGCCCAACGAGGAGCACAGATACGCAGTATTTT
>many|TRBJ2-7|TRBD2|TRBV12-3/TRBV12-4
CASSLPPPRGSSYEQYF
TGTGCCAGCAGCTTACCCCCTCCGCGGGGGTCTTCCTACGAGCAGTACTTC
>-|TRBJ2-7|-|TRBV7-9
CASSLWDVYEQYF
TGTGCCAGCAGCCTCTGGGACGTTTACGAGCAGTACTTC
>once|TRBJ2-3|-|TRBV20-1
CSARGPLGADTQYF
TGCAGTGCCCGGGGGCCACTAGGGGCAGATACGCAGTATTTT
>-|TRBJ2-7|-|TRBV7-2
CASSTHRVDEQYF
TGTGCCAGCAGCACCCACAGGGTGGACGAGCAGTACTTC
>many|TRBJ2-7|TRBD1|TRBV2
CASSEGPTGAPFEQYF
TGTGCCAGCAGTGAAGGGCCCACAGGGGCACCTTTTGAGCAGTACTTC
>-|TRBJ2-1|-|TRBV5-5
CASSLIGPPVNEQFF
TGTGCCAGCAGCTTGATAGGTCCCCCGGTGAATGAGCAGTTCTTC
>-|TRBJ1-5|TRBD1|TRBV12-3/TRBV12-4
CASSSGGAVNIVQPQHF
TGTGCCAGCAGTTCAGGGGGCGCGGTAAACATAGTCCAGCCCCAGCATTTT
>few|TRBJ2-5|TRBD1|TRBV29-1
CSVEDAVPRDRGQETQYF
TGCAGCGTTGAAGATGCGGTCCCCCGGGACAGGGGACAAGAGACCCAGTACTTC
>-|TRBJ2-5|TRBD2|TRBV7-6
CASSSRLAGVQETQYF
TGTGCCAGCAGCTCCCGACTAGCGGGAGTTCAAGAGACCCAGTACTTC
>-|TRBJ2-7|TRBD1|TRBV3-1
CASRIGGDEQYF
TGTGCCAGCAGGATAGGGGGCGACGAGCAGTACTTC
>-|TRBJ2-5|-|TRBV19
CASSIEAGRKTQYF
TGTGCCAGTAGTATAGAGGCAGGGCGGAAGACCCAGTACTTC
>-|TRBJ1-6|-|TRBV6-1
CASSREATSIISPLHF
TGTGCCAGCAGTAGGGAGGCAACCTCCATCATTTCACCCCTCCACTTT
>few|TRBJ2-1|TRBD1|TRBV5-1
CASSLGDRVNEQFF
TGCGCCAGCAGCTTGGGGGACAGGGTCAATGAGCAGTTCTTC
>-|TRBJ2-7|-|TRBV7-9
CASSLRQPHEQYF
TGTGCCAGCAGCCTTAGACAGCCCCACGAGCAGTACTTC
>-|TRBJ1-1|-|TRBV20-1
CSARDPTAPNTEAFF
TGCAGTGCTAGAGACCCCACAGCGCCGAACACTGAAGCTTTCTTT
>-|TRBJ2-5|-|TRBV5-1
CASSKGVQMQETQYF
TGCGCCAGCAGCAAGGGAGTCCAAATGCAAGAGACCCAGTACTTC
>few|TRBJ2-7|TRBD1|TRBV9
CASSVAGDRGYEQYF
TGTGCCAGCAGCGTAGCAGGGGACAGGGGCTACGAGCAGTACTTC
>few|TRBJ2-3|TRBD2|TRBV5-1
CASSLTSSTDTQYF
TGCGCCAGCAGCCTGACTAGCAGCACAGATACGCAGTATTTT
>-|TRBJ2-1|-|TRBV12-3/TRBV12-4
CASSFTGNSYNEQFF
TGTGCCAGCAGTTTTACAGGGAACTCCTACAATGAGCAGTTCTTC
>-|TRBJ2-5|-|TRBV12-3/TRBV12-4
CASSQLGETQYF
TGTGCCAGCAGTCAACTAGGAGAGACCCAGTACTTC
>-|TRBJ1-2|-|TRBV7-2
CASSHESGNYGYTF
TGTGCCAGCAGCCATGAATCAGGGAACTATGGCTACACCTTC
>many|TRBJ2-3|TRBD1|TRBV3-1
CASSRDRGTDTQYF
TGTGCCAGCAGCCGGGACAGGGGCACAGATACGCAGTATTTT
>-|TRBJ2-5|TRBD1|TRBV2
CAISSLRGRGTGIETQYF
TGTGCCATCAGTTCCCTTAGAGGGAGGGGGACAGGGATAGAGACCCAGTACTTC
>many|TRBJ2-7|TRBD2|TRBV18
CASSPRTSGSYEQYF
TGTGCCAGTAGTCCAAGGACTAGCGGGAGTTACGAGCAGTACTTC